A single sample is the source of the 23 T cell receptor beta chains below, sequenced in a study of T-cell reconstitution after alpha-beta-depleted transplantation in children. Preparation of the TCRbeta library was carried out with unique molecular identifiers. TCRdb used MiXCR to reprocess the PCR reads, holding one entry per CDR3 protein. The table has about 540,000 distinct CDR3 sequences, approximately 16% seen once. Sequencing was performed on PBMCs from the stem cell graft donor, taken from the stem cell graft. These receptors were taken from a human donor who donated a stem cell graft to a child with acute lymphoblastic leukemia.

This clonotype was detected only a few times. The chain uses TRBV6-4 and TRBJ2-2, with TRBD2 identical over 10 bases. Looked up from germline, CDR1 is MRHNA and CDR2 is SNTAGT. The CDR3 is 14 residues long. Unmatched junction bases numbered 5, after V lost 8 bases and J lost 5 bases. The CDR3 reads CASAVTSGTGELFF. The CDR3 DNA reads as TGTGCCAGCGCTGTGACTAGCGGGACCGGGGAGCTGTTTTTT.

The sample holds many counts of this clonotype. V is TRBV7-8 and J is TRBJ2-7; D ambiguous. Germline values: CDR1 SGHVS, CDR2 FQNEAQ. The V and J ends lost 1 base and 1 base respectively, with 17 bases between them. The CDR3 length is 17 residues. The CDR3 region is CASSLGTQWMKSYEQYF. In DNA, the CDR3 is TGTGCCAGCAGCTTAGGGACCCAGTGGATGAAGTCCTACGAGCAGTACTTC. Full variable domain (missing parts from reference TRBV7-8 and TRBJ2-7): GAGVSQSPRYKVAKRGQDVALRCDPISGHVSLFWYQQALGQGPEFLTYFQNEAQLDKSGLPSDRFFAERPEGSVSTLKIQRTQQEDSAVYLCASSLGTQWMKSYEQYFGPGTRLTVT.

V and J are TRBV9 and TRBJ1-1, with D perhaps matching TRBD1 (5 bases). Germline V gene sequence: CDR1 SGDLS, CDR2 YYNGEE. Trimming removed 0 bases from V and 4 bases from J, with 7 bases in between. The CDR3 spans 13 residues. For the CDR3, the DNA is TGTGCCAGCAGCGTAGCGGGGCGCACTGAAGCTTTCTTT. Translation gives CASSVAGRTEAFF.

The gene calls are TRBV4-1 and TRBJ1-2, with TRBD1 identical over 7 bases. Germline V gene sequence: CDR1 MGHRA, CDR2 YSYEKL. The V gene end was trimmed by 3 bases and the J gene end by 6 bases; junction bases not matched to a gene: 16. The CDR3 runs to 17 residues. CDR3 DNA sequence: TGCGCCAGCAGCCACGCCAGACAGGGATACTGGGTTGATGGCTACACCTTC. Protein: CASSHARQGYWVDGYTF.

This clonotype was counted a few times. The chain is built from TRBV7-6 and TRBJ1-1, with TRBD1 identical over 7 bases. V lost 3 bases, J lost 5 bases, and 3 bases stayed unmatched. From germline, CDR1 is SGHVS and CDR2 FNYEAQ. The CDR3 extends over 13 amino acids. The CDR3, as DNA: TGTGCCAGCAGCTTGACAGGGAAGACTGAAGCTTTCTTT. This gives the protein CASSLTGKTEAFF.

This clonotype was seen many times. The chain recombines TRBV5-1 with TRBJ2-5, with 11 bases fitting TRBD2. Germline-derived CDR1 and CDR2 are SGHRS and YFSETQ. V trimming: 1 base; J trimming: 5 bases; junction bases outside the gene matches: 4. CDR3 size: 15 residues. This CDR3 is CASSLTSGSKETQYF. The DNA for the CDR3 is TGCGCCAGCAGCTTGACTAGCGGGAGTAAGGAGACCCAGTACTTC. Full variable domain (remainder filled in from reference TRBV5-1 and TRBJ2-5): KAGVTQTPRYLIKTRGQQVTLSCSPISGHRSVSWYQQTPGQGLQFLFEYFSETQRNKGNFPGRFSGRQFSNSRSEMNVSTLELGDSALYLCASSLTSGSKETQYFGPGTRLLVL.

The chain couples TRBV13 to TRBJ1-6; a weak D match, TRBD1 (5 bases). CDR3 length equals 16 residues. Germline CDR1 reads PRHDT; CDR2 reads FYEKMQ (reference sequence). Trimming took off 1 base at V and 1 base at J, with 8 bases between the two ends. In DNA, the CDR3 is TGTGCCAGCAGCTTAGACGGGGCGTCCTATAATTCACCCCTCCACTTT. As protein: CASSLDGASYNSPLHF.

This clonotype was seen ten or more times. The chain links TRBV5-1 to TRBJ2-3; D unresolved. CDR1 is SGHRS and CDR2 is YFSETQ in the germline V gene. Trimming left V 6 bases short and J 8 bases short, with 13 bases between. This CDR3 contains 12 residues. The CDR3 DNA follows: TGCGCCAGCAAGGCAGACCCATCTACGCAGTATTTT. Its protein product is CASKADPSTQYF.

This chain joins TRBV7-9 and TRBJ2-7; the D call may be TRBD1 or TRBD2 (5 bases each). Trimming stripped 1 base from V and 6 bases from J, with 16 bases between. CDR3 length: 15 amino acids. Germline CDR1 is SEHNR and CDR2 is FQNEAQ (reference sequence). The CDR3 reads CASSLGDAPRGEQYF. The CDR3 DNA reads as TGTGCCAGCAGCTTAGGGGATGCCCCGAGGGGCGAGCAGTACTTC.

This clonotype came up a few times. The genes are TRBV27 and TRBJ2-7; D uncertain. The CDR3 runs to 13 residues. Between the trimmed V and J ends, which lost 7 bases and 4 bases, there was a span of 14 bases. The germline V gene has CDR1 MNHEY and CDR2 SMNVEV (reference sequence). In DNA form, the CDR3 reads TGTGCCAGCACCGACGGCGCTGGGTACGAGCAGTACTTC. This gives the protein CASTDGAGYEQYF.

The chain recombines TRBV19 with TRBJ2-1, with D perhaps TRBD2 (6 bases). V shed 0 bases and J shed 7 bases, with 10 bases lying between them. CDR3 size: 14 residues. The germline CDR1 and CDR2 sequences are LNHDA and SQIVND (reference sequence). The CDR3 nucleotides are TGTGCCAGTAGTATAGACGGGAGCTGGAATGAGCAGTTCTTC. Translated: CASSIDGSWNEQFF.

The V gene is TRBV12-3 or TRBV12-4, the J gene TRBJ2-1; unclear D gene. This CDR3 has 14 amino acids. Trimming took off 7 bases at V and 2 bases at J, with 12 bases between the two ends. In nucleotides, the CDR3 is TGTGCCAGCATCTCGACTGGAACCTACAATGAGCAGTTCTTC. Encoded protein: CASISTGTYNEQFF.

This clonotype occurred a few times. V usage is TRBV4-1 and J usage is TRBJ1-4; D not resolved. This CDR3 contains 18 residues. The V gene's germline CDR1 is MGHRA and CDR2 YSYEKL. The V end lost 4 bases, the J end lost 0 bases, and 18 bases lay between the germline ends. The DNA for the CDR3 is TGCGCCAGCAGCCCGAACCGTGGAGGGATTGCAACTAATGAAAAACTGTTTTTT. This codes for CASSPNRGGIATNEKLFF.

The genes are TRBV5-1 and TRBJ2-3, with 7 bases that match TRBD1. The CDR3 sequence is 18 residues long. Trimming cost V 0 bases and J 0 bases; bases outside gene matches: 10. Germline-derived CDR1 and CDR2 are SGHRS and YFSETQ. CDR3 residues: CASSLAGIGGKSTDTQYF. The CDR3, as DNA: TGCGCCAGCAGCTTGGCCGGGATAGGGGGCAAAAGCACAGATACGCAGTATTTT.

This clonotype was counted once. A read error may be the cause here, since a much bigger clone is one base away. The chain is built from TRBV4-1 and TRBJ1-1, with D uncertain. Per the germline V gene, CDR1 is MGHRA and CDR2 is YSYEKL. The V and J ends lost 3 bases and 4 bases respectively, with 12 bases between them. CDR3 length equals 14 residues. CDR3: CASSHAQKRTEAFF. CDR3 in DNA: TGCGCCAGCAGCCATGCCCAGAAACGCACTGAAGCTTTCTTT.

The chain is built from TRBV12-3 or TRBV12-4 and TRBJ2-7; D remains unclear. The CDR3 is made up of 13 amino acids. V shed 1 base and J shed 6 bases, with 10 bases lying between them. The CDR3 DNA reads as TGTGCCAGCAGTTTAGGGCCGTTTCCCGAGCAGTACTTC. Protein product: CASSLGPFPEQYF.

This clonotype showed up many times. The rearrangement links TRBV7-3 to TRBJ1-1; no firm D call. Germline assignment: CDR1 SGHTA and CDR2 FQGTGA. CDR3 size: 14 residues. V gave up 5 bases and J gave up 4 bases, with 14 bases separating them. As DNA, the CDR3 is TGTGCCAGCAGCCCCAACCTATACGCCACTGAAGCTTTCTTT. Translating it yields CASSPNLYATEAFF.

The chain combines TRBV6-1 with TRBJ1-1; D unclear. Germline V gene sequence: CDR1 MNHNS, CDR2 SASEGT. This CDR3 comprises 15 residues. Trimming left V 6 bases short and J 1 base short, with 15 bases between. For the CDR3, the DNA is TGTGCCAGCAGCCACCAAGGGAGTGGGAACACTGAAGCTTTCTTT. This sequence encodes CASSHQGSGNTEAFF.

The sample holds a few counts of this clonotype. This chain joins TRBV7-6 and TRBJ1-1; 9 bases map to TRBD1. The length of the CDR3 is 16 residues. The V gene's germline CDR1 is SGHVS and CDR2 FNYEAQ. V shed 5 bases, J shed 5 bases, and the junction held 12 bases outside the gene matches. The DNA of the CDR3 is TGTGCCAGCAGCACAAACCTCCGGACAGGGGAGACTGAAGCTTTCTTT. Translated, it gives CASSTNLRTGETEAFF.

The chain combines TRBV6-1 with TRBJ2-1; perhaps TRBD2 as D (6 bases). V shed 2 bases and J shed 0 bases, with 17 bases lying between them. The germline gives CDR1 MNHNS, CDR2 SASEGT. The CDR3 runs to 18 residues. The CDR3 coding sequence is TGTGCCAGCAGTGAAAGGAGGGGTTGGGAGTCCTCCTACAATGAGCAGTTCTTC. It yields the protein CASSERRGWESSYNEQFF.

The chain recombines TRBV24-1 with TRBJ2-1; the D call may be TRBD1 or TRBD2 (5 bases each). The CDR3 has 14 residues. Germline CDR1 KGHDR, CDR2 SFDVKD. Trimming stripped 10 bases from V and 7 bases from J, with 19 bases between. CDR3 sequence reads: CATSSGRSWNEQFF. Here the CDR3 DNA reads TGTGCCACGAGCTCGGGACGATCGTGGAATGAGCAGTTCTTC.

The rearrangement links TRBV20-1 to TRBJ2-1; perhaps TRBD2 as D (7 bases). This CDR3 has 12 residues. Germline V gives CDR1 DFQATT, CDR2 SNEGSKA (reference sequence). Deletions cut 3 bases from V and 10 bases from J, with 13 bases between. The CDR3 DNA reads TGCAGTGCTAGGGGGGGGCCCGGGGAGCAGTTCTTC. It translates to CSARGGPGEQFF.

The chain couples TRBV11-3 to TRBJ2-6; no firm D call. Trimming shortened V by 2 bases and J by 0 bases, and 11 bases separated the two germline ends. The CDR3 runs 17 residues. Germline assignment: CDR1 SGHNT and CDR2 YENEEA. CDR3 coding DNA: TGTGCCAGCAGCTTAAGCTTTACGGGCTCTGGGGCCAACGTCCTGACTTTC. It encodes CASSLSFTGSGANVLTF. The whole variable domain, filled in from reference TRBV11-3 and TRBJ2-6, reads EAGVVQSPRYKIIEKKQPVAFWCNPISGHNTLYWYLQNLGQGPELLIRYENEEAVDDSQLPKDRFSAERLKGVDSTLKIQPAELGDSAVYLCASSLSFTGSGANVLTFGAGSRLTVL.